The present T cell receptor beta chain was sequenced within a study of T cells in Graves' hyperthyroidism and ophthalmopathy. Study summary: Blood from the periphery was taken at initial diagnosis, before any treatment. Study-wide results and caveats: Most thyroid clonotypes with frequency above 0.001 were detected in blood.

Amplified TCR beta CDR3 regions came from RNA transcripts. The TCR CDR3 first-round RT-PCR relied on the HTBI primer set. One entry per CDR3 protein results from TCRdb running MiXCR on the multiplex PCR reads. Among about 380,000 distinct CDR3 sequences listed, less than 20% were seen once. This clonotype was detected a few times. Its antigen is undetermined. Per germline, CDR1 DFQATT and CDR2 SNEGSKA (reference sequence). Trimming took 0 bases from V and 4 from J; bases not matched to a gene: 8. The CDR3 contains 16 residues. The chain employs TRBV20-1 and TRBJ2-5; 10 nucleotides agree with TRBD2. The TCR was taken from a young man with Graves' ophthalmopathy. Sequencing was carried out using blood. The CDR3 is CSARDGLAVRIETQYF. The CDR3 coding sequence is TGCAGTGCTAGAGACGGACTAGCGGTCCGGATAGAGACCCAGTACTTC.